This T cell receptor beta chain appears in the sequencing data of a study of CD8+ T cells in alopecia areata. Deletions cut 0 bases from V and 6 bases from J, with 13 bases between. The CDR3 length is 15 residues. Germline lookup yields CDR1 SGHRS and CDR2 YFSETQ. CD4+ cells underwent sorting into CD25+CD127- cells for five patients. Reverse transcribed after extraction, RNA yielded cDNA as the sequencing template. Method: immunoSEQ multiplex PCR; TCRdb's copy keeps in-frame clones and lacks some. The repertoire holds about 20,000 clones, around 67% seen once, with under 5% in the top ten. The chain employs TRBV5-1 and TRBJ2-1; no reliable D call. This receptor was obtained from a human donor with alopecia areata. Sequenced: CD4+ Tregs sorted from blood. In DNA, the CDR3 is TGCGCCAGCAGCTTGGTCGCACCCAGTACCAATGAGCAGTTCTTC. This codes for CASSLVAPSTNEQFF.